This T cell receptor beta chain emerged from a study of CD4 T cells in relation to SARS-CoV-2 and coronaviruses. Points on this clone: Antigen unknown.

Germline loops: CDR1 SGHRS, CDR2 YFSETQ. The CDR3 length is 17 residues. The V and J ends lost 4 bases and 0 bases, in that order; junction bases with no gene match: 9. Before the COVID-19 pandemic, during about 2011-2019, CD4+ T cells were taken from unexposed donors. The cells were cultured for about 10 days before CD4+ T cells were isolated. The table came from immunoSEQ multiplex PCR; TCRdb's copy has only in-frame clones and leaves some out. The sample includes 20,000 to 25,000 clones, around 74% of them seen just once. The receptor's source is a human donor in good health. The rearrangement links TRBV5-1 to TRBJ2-2; TRBD1 matches 7 bases. The sample was CD4+ T cells from PBMCs, cultured in vitro. The CDR3 region is CASSRLPGTANTGELFF. The CDR3 nucleotides are TGCGCCAGCAGCCGACTGCCCGGGACAGCGAACACCGGGGAGCTGTTTTTT. The variable domain in full, completed from reference TRBV5-1 and TRBJ2-2, reads KAGVTQTPRYLIKTRGQQVTLSCSPISGHRSVSWYQQTPGQGLQFLFEYFSETQRNKGNFPGRFSGRQFSNSRSEMNVSTLELGDSALYLCASSRLPGTANTGELFFGEGSRLTVL.